This T cell receptor beta chain is from a study of blood T cell repertoires in COVID-19 (TCRdb year 2020). A note on the overall study: Samples covering the acute and convalescent phases of COVID-19 were provided by collaborators in the United States, Italy and Spain. A freely available public database, intended as a resource for researchers studying the immune response to SARS-CoV-2, is where the repertoires were released. Nearly every sample came with metadata listing a de-identified subject ID, COVID-19 status, age in years and sex. Samples were obtained from the ongoing ImmuneRACE study (first 160 participants) and from some 1,200 subjects provided by 6 global collaborators. Where available, HLA class I and class II types were obtained from metadata supplied by the sample provider rather than from assay-based typing. The prospective study material was composed of cDNA or gDNA derived from T cells, B-cell-depleted T cells, or PBMCs. Deeply sampled blood TCRbeta repertoires from subjects exposed to, actively infected with, or recovered from COVID-19 were included in the dataset. What the research found in general, with its limitations: The amount of clinical and demographic metadata varied by source and participant and was provided uncurated.

In Seattle, one collaborating source enrolled patients while the infection was active and tracked those patients longitudinally over the course of disease. Whole blood was collected in K2EDTA tubes by collaborating institutions according to the institutions' own protocols. For TCRbeta analysis, collaborators shipped samples in one of three forms: frozen whole blood, isolated PBMCs, or DNA extracted from either of those sample types. TCRbeta CDR3 regions were amplified from genomic DNA by means of the immunoSEQ Assay, a bias-controlled multiplex PCR. Processing in the source paper ran as follows. The number of nucleated cells in each sample was estimated by amplification of reference gene primers within the assay. To quantify the absolute abundance of each unique TCRbeta CDR3 rearrangement, sequence reads were collapsed and filtered. For each sample, productive Simpson clonality was calculated as the square root of Simpson's diversity index across productive rearrangements. Sourced from immuneACCESS, this table was stored by TCRdb with only in-frame sequences that have V and J called. A share of the clones is absent; for the studies checked, an unresolved V gene accounts for under half, and the remainder has no known explanation. V and J calls and clone size come straight from that table; D and trimming were deduced from the DNA. The sample has more than 300,000 clones on record, approximately 90% of them singletons. 1.5% to 2% of the sample goes to the ten largest clones.

To note about this clone: Its antigen has not been determined. Per-base quality was not reported, and no clone a single base away is much larger than it.

The source material was peripheral blood. This TCR was sampled from a woman in her 30s with COVID-19, enrolled during active disease.

In nucleotide form, the sequence is TGTGCCAGCAGTTACTCCTGGACAGAAATGGGGCAGTACTTC. The encoded protein is CASSYSWTEMGQYF. The rearrangement combines TRBV6-2 or TRBV6-3 with TRBJ2-7; TRBD1 might be the D gene, on 6 matching bases. From the cysteine through the phenylalanine, the CDR3 covers 14 amino acids. The entry retains the CDR3 DNA only, 42 bases that are in frame from base 1. CDR1 and CDR2 are read off the germline V gene as MNHEY and SVGEGT. The trim is 0 bases for V and 9 bases for J, with a gap of 15 bases between the germline ends.